This TCR beta chain derives from a study of T-cell memory formation after mild COVID-19. The table lists this clonotype with many counts. The CDR3 is made up of 16 amino acids. The germline gives CDR1 KGHSH, CDR2 LQKENI. Trimming took 3 bases from V and 8 from J, leaving 17 bases between them. From the 5' RACE reads, TCRdb called clonotypes with MiXCR, one entry per CDR3 protein. The data show about 280,000 distinct CDR3 sequences, with 7% to 10% seen just once and around a fifth held by the top ten. The source is a man younger than 35 who had mild COVID-19 (a few samples of this study predate the infection). Cell type and time point are not known. Sequencing input: PBMCs or a T cell subset sorted from them (not recorded which). This sequence joins TRBV18 and TRBJ1-6; D gene ambiguous. The CDR3 region is CASSPEGTVNYSPLHF. The CDR3 coding sequence is TGTGCCAGCTCACCGGAGGGTACCGTGAACTATTCACCCCTCCACTTT.